This T cell receptor beta chain was obtained from a study of T cell responses to AZD1222 COVID-19 vaccine. Overall study results and limits: Donors, mostly white British, included more females; clonal diversity was possibly underestimated. Breadth and depth of Spike-specific TCRs rose after two AZD1222 doses. Reportedly, close to half of spike-specific TCRs are directed against unmutated variant regions.

Profiled with immunoSEQ multiplex PCR; TCRdb holds only in-frame clones, not every one. Of 95,000 to 100,000 clones listed, almost 90% are singletons. On this clone itself: Antigen: not known.

The V end lost 2 bases, the J end lost 5 bases, and 18 bases lay between the germline ends. The CDR3 consists of 16 residues. Germline V gene lookup returns CDR1 GTSNPN and CDR2 SVGIG (reference sequence). This receptor was taken from an adult who received the AZD1222 COVID-19 vaccine. The V and J genes are TRBV30 and TRBJ2-2; possible D gene TRBD2, 5 bases. Sequenced material: peripheral blood, taken 28 days after the second AZD1222 dose. The CDR3 nucleotides read TGTGCCTGGAGTCGCGTCATGAGAGGGTTTACCGGGGAGCTGTTTTTT. Protein product: CAWSRVMRGFTGELFF. The full variable domain, its missing parts supplied by reference TRBV30 and TRBJ2-2, is SQTIHQWPATLVQPVGSPLSLECTVEGTSNPNLYWYRQAAGRGLQLLFYSVGIGQISSEVPQNLSASRPQDRQFILSSKKLLLSDSGFYLCAWSRVMRGFTGELFFGEGSRLTVL.